These 3 T cell receptor beta chains originate from one sample sequenced in a study of T cell responses to AZD1222 COVID-19 vaccine. Sequencing was performed with immunoSEQ multiplex PCR; in TCRdb, only in-frame clones are kept and a portion is missing. The table includes fewer than 85,000 clones, under 90% detected once. The specimen was peripheral blood, collected 28 days after the second AZD1222 dose. These receptors all come from an adult who received the AZD1222 COVID-19 vaccine.

The chain combines TRBV9 with TRBJ2-1, with D unclear. CDR1 and CDR2 (germline): SGDLS, YYNGEE. This CDR3 is 12 amino acids long. The V end was cut by 0 bases, the J end by 10 bases, with 8 bases between. CDR3 amino acids: CASSVVVGEQFF. The CDR3 DNA sequence: TGTGCCAGCAGCGTAGTTGTCGGGGAGCAGTTCTTC.

The rearrangement joins TRBV7-6 to TRBJ2-1; the match to TRBD1 covers 8 bases. The CDR3 runs 16 residues. The J segment lost 3 bases and the V segment lost 2 bases, leaving 6 bases of the junction unmatched. The germline CDR1 and CDR2 sequences are SGHVS and FNYEAQ. The CDR3 nucleotides read TGTGCCAGCAGCTTATCTGACAGGGGCGGCTACAATGAGCAGTTCTTC. Translated: CASSLSDRGGYNEQFF. The full variable domain, with the rest looked up from reference TRBV7-6 and TRBJ2-1, is GAGVSQSPRYKVTKRGQDVALRCDPISGHVSLYWYRQALGQGPEFLTYFNYEAQQDKSGLPNDRFSAERPEGSISTLTIQRTEQRDSAMYRCASSLSDRGGYNEQFFGPGTRLTVL.

The J gene is TRBJ1-4, the V gene TRBV27; no clear D. Germline V gives CDR1 MNHEY, CDR2 SMNVEV (reference sequence). V lost 4 bases, J lost 0 bases, and 6 bases lay in between. This CDR3 comprises 14 residues. The DNA of the CDR3 is TGTGCCAGCAGTTCCGCAACAACTAATGAAAAACTGTTTTTT. Its translation: CASSSATTNEKLFF.